The 24 T cell receptor beta chains given below trace back to one sample, sequenced in a study of blood T cell repertoires in COVID-19. Assay: immunoSEQ multiplex PCR; the TCRdb copy retains only in-frame clones and omits some. The table has over 75,000 clones, approximately 90% seen once. The sequencing input was peripheral blood. The receptors here all came from a human donor with COVID-19, enrolled during active disease. The donor label of this sample is uncertain.

A remark on this clone: Other DNA sequences in the same sample also yield this CDR3. V and J are TRBV6-4 and TRBJ2-5, with D perhaps TRBD2 (6 bases). Germline V gives CDR1 MRHNA, CDR2 SNTAGT. Trimming removed 4 bases from V and 4 bases from J, with 10 bases in between. The CDR3 runs to 13 residues. In DNA, the CDR3 is TGTGCCAGCAGTGTTAATAGCGGAGAGACCCAGTACTTC. Its translation: CASSVNSGETQYF.

With respect to this clone: The CDR3 carries no conserved terminal phenylalanine or tryptophan, so it likely arises from a read error. The DNA is left out, because the CDR3 cannot be placed on it with certainty; the CDR3 is given as TCRdb lists it. The chain is built from TRBV12-1 and TRBJ1-1; TRBD1 is the table's D call and was not checked against the DNA. TRBV12-1 is a recognized pseudogene. Termini included, the CDR3 measures 11 amino acids. CDR3 amino acids: CASSFRQGGNG.

This chain links TRBV27 with TRBJ1-2; 9 bases are shared with TRBD1. Trimming cost V 9 bases and J 5 bases; bases outside gene matches: 4. The CDR3 sequence is 12 residues long. Germline V gene lookup returns CDR1 MNHEY and CDR2 SMNVEV (reference sequence). The CDR3 DNA sequence: TGTGCCAGTGCAGACAGGGGGTATGGCTACACCTTC. Its protein is CASADRGYGYTF.

The chain has TRBV19 and TRBJ1-4; the D gene is possibly TRBD1 (6 bases). V lost 2 bases and J 7 bases, leaving 8 bases between the germline ends. Germline V gene lookup returns CDR1 LNHDA and CDR2 SQIVND (reference sequence). This CDR3 comprises 13 residues. The CDR3 region is CASSIRGTEKLFF. The CDR3 nucleotides read TGTGCCAGTAGTATAAGGGGGACTGAAAAACTGTTTTTT.

The chain couples TRBV5-1 to TRBJ2-7; D not certain. CDR3 length equals 14 residues. Trimming shortened V by 0 bases and J by 4 bases, and 11 bases separated the two germline ends. Germline assignment: CDR1 SGHRS and CDR2 YFSETQ. The CDR3 DNA sequence: TGCGCCAGCAGCTTGGCTCCATCGCGGTACGAGCAGTACTTC. Translating it yields CASSLAPSRYEQYF.

The gene calls are TRBV18 and TRBJ2-5; TRBD1 might be the D (5 bases). This CDR3 has 14 amino acids. Germline V gene lookup returns CDR1 KGHSH and CDR2 LQKENI. V lost 3 bases and J 0 bases, leaving 8 bases between the germline ends. The CDR3 region has the DNA TGTGCCAGCTCACCTCGACAGAACCAAGAGACCCAGTACTTC. It yields the protein CASSPRQNQETQYF.

The rearrangement uses TRBV11-2 and TRBJ1-3; no firm D call. Trimming took 4 bases from V and 4 from J, leaving 5 bases between them. Germline values: CDR1 SGHAT, CDR2 FQNNGV. CDR3 size: 12 residues. The CDR3 coding sequence is TGTGCCAGCAGCTGGGCCGGAAACACCATATATTTT. This gives the protein CASSWAGNTIYF.

This clone was counted between two and nine times. The V and J genes are TRBV5-6 and TRBJ2-7; tentative D call: TRBD2 (5 bases). This CDR3 region has 13 residues. V lost 4 bases to trimming and J lost 5 bases, with 13 bases between them. Germline V gene sequence: CDR1 SGHDT, CDR2 YYEEEE. The CDR3 loop reads CASSPRRQHEQYF. The CDR3 DNA is TGTGCCAGCAGCCCACGGAGGCAACACGAGCAGTACTTC. Supplemented by reference TRBV5-6 and TRBJ2-7, the full variable domain reads DAGVTQSPTHLIKTRGQQVTLRCSPKSGHDTVSWYQQALGQGPQFIFQYYEEEERQRGNFPDRFSGHQFPNYSSELNVNALLLGDSALYLCASSPRRQHEQYFGPGTRLTVT.

The rearrangement joins TRBV7-9 to TRBJ1-6; D remains unclear. Trimming took 4 bases from V and 9 from J, leaving 13 bases between them. The germline CDR1 and CDR2 sequences are SEHNR and FQNEAQ (reference sequence). There are 14 residues in the CDR3. As DNA, the CDR3 is TGTGCCAGCAGCTATTTTTTAGATAGTTCACCCCTCCACTTT. Its protein product is CASSYFLDSSPLHF.

This chain joins TRBV27 and TRBJ2-2; no firm D call. Trimming took 5 bases from V and 1 from J, leaving 8 bases between them. CDR3 length: 14 amino acids. The germline V gene encodes CDR1 MNHEY and CDR2 SMNVEV (reference sequence). CDR3 coding DNA: TGTGCCAGCAGTCTGACAAGGAACACCGGGGAGCTGTTTTTT. It encodes CASSLTRNTGELFF.

J is TRBJ1-1 and V is TRBV6-6; TRBD1 agrees at 7 bases. V gave up 0 bases and J gave up 4 bases; unmatched junction bases: 2. This CDR3 comprises 14 residues. Germline V lookup: CDR1 MNHNY, CDR2 SVGAGI (reference sequence). In nucleotides, the CDR3 is TGTGCCAGCAGTTACTCGGGACAGATCACTGAAGCTTTCTTT. The encoded protein is CASSYSGQITEAFF.

Comment on this clone: Germline and junction disagree at one end, which may indicate a read error. The rearrangement joins TRBV3-1 (or the pseudogene TRBV3-2) to TRBJ1-1; weak D call: TRBD1 (6 bases). Germline V gene lookup returns CDR1 LGHDT and CDR2 YNNKEL (reference sequence). CDR3 length: 11 residues. The CDR3 DNA sequence: TGTGCCAGCAGCCAGGAAAATGGACAGCACTTT. Amino acid sequence: CASSQENGQHF.

The chain carries TRBV6-5 and TRBJ1-2, with TRBD1 as a possible D gene (5 bases). V lost 2 bases to trimming and J lost 2 bases, with 12 bases between them. Germline CDR1 is MNHEY and CDR2 is SVGAGI. The CDR3 is 15 amino acids. The chain's CDR3 is CASSYGPGLNYGYTF. The CDR3 nucleotides are TGTGCCAGCAGTTACGGACCAGGGCTGAACTATGGCTACACCTTC.

The chain links TRBV2 to TRBJ2-7; 10 nucleotides agree with TRBD2. Germline V gene data show CDR1 as SNHLY and CDR2 as FYNNEI. The trim removed 0 bases at V and 6 bases at J, leaving 5 bases unmatched. This CDR3 has 15 amino acids. CDR3 sequence (DNA): TGTGCCAGCAGTGAAGCGGGGGGGACTAGCGCCGAGCAGTACTTC. Amino acids: CASSEAGGTSAEQYF.

The gene calls are TRBV5-1 and TRBJ1-2; 7 bases line up with TRBD1. The V gene's germline CDR1 is SGHRS and CDR2 YFSETQ. V shed 2 bases, J shed 6 bases, and the junction held 7 bases outside the gene matches. The CDR3 loop spans 14 amino acids. The CDR3 DNA reads TGCGCCAGCAGCTTCGAGGGGGCGCAGAATGGCTACACCTTC. This codes for CASSFEGAQNGYTF.

DNA of the CDR3: TGTGCCAGCAGCTTAGACGAAGGGCAGGGGATCTACAATGAGCAGTTCTTC. Its translation: CASSLDEGQGIYNEQFF. The V call is TRBV11-3, the J call TRBJ2-1, with D possibly matching TRBD1 (6 bases). The CDR3 has 17 residues. CDR1 and CDR2 (germline): SGHNT, YENEEA. V lost 0 bases to trimming and J lost 3 bases, with 15 bases between them. The variable domain in full, completed from reference TRBV11-3 and TRBJ2-1, reads EAGVVQSPRYKIIEKKQPVAFWCNPISGHNTLYWYLQNLGQGPELLIRYENEEAVDDSQLPKDRFSAERLKGVDSTLKIQPAELGDSAVYLCASSLDEGQGIYNEQFFGPGTRLTVL.

The V and J genes are TRBV11-2 and TRBJ2-7; maybe TRBD1 (7 bases). Germline values: CDR1 SGHAT, CDR2 FQNNGV. Trimming removed 5 bases at V and 6 bases at J, with 17 bases between. This CDR3 comprises 14 residues. The CDR3 DNA reads TGTGCCAGCAGCGCCGTCAGGGGGGAGCGCGAGCAGTACTTC. It translates to CASSAVRGEREQYF.

This clone came up once. The chain uses TRBV5-6 and TRBJ1-3; no clear D. This CDR3 region has 15 residues. Trimming removed 0 bases at V and 0 bases at J, with 7 bases between. CDR1 SGHDT and CDR2 YYEEEE come from the germline V gene. DNA for the CDR3: TGTGCCAGCAGCTTGGTTACCAGCTCTGGAAACACCATATATTTT. It translates to CASSLVTSSGNTIYF.

The gene calls are TRBV2 and TRBJ2-7; TRBD1 matches at 8 bases. J gave up 2 bases and V 7 bases, and 7 bases lay outside the gene matches. CDR1 and CDR2 from the germline V gene are SNHLY and FYNNEI. The length of the CDR3 is 14 residues. Here the CDR3 DNA reads TGTGCCAGCACCGGACAGGGTTCCCCCTACGAGCAGTACTTC. It encodes CASTGQGSPYEQYF. The whole variable domain, filled in from reference TRBV2 and TRBJ2-7, reads EPEVTQTPSHQVTQMGQEVILRCVPISNHLYFYWYRQILGQKVEFLVSFYNNEISEKSEIFDDQFSVERPDGSNFTLKIRSTKLEDSAMYFCASTGQGSPYEQYFGPGTRLTVT.

The chain joins TRBV19 to TRBJ1-1; TRBD1 might be the D (5 bases). CDR3 length: 17 amino acids. V was clipped by 3 bases and J by 0 bases, with 17 bases between them. Germline V gene sequence: CDR1 LNHDA, CDR2 SQIVND (reference sequence). The CDR3 DNA is TGTGCCAGTAGTATCGGAGGGACGGATCACTTGAACACTGAAGCTTTCTTT. Amino acid sequence: CASSIGGTDHLNTEAFF.

V is TRBV6-1 and J is TRBJ1-4; 9 positions agree with TRBD1. The CDR3 covers 15 residues. The ends lost 3 bases at V and 5 bases at J; junction bases unmatched: 4. The germline CDR1 and CDR2 sequences are MNHNS and SASEGT. The CDR3 sequence is CASSDDRGSNEKLFF. CDR3 DNA: TGTGCCAGCAGTGACGACAGGGGGTCAAATGAAAAACTGTTTTTT.

The chain joins TRBV7-9 to TRBJ1-1; D uncertain. CDR1 and CDR2 (germline): SEHNR, FQNEAQ (reference sequence). There are 14 residues in the CDR3. Deletions cut 2 bases from V and 6 bases from J, with 13 bases between. The CDR3 loop reads CASSLNSNDAEAFF. The CDR3 DNA reads TGTGCCAGCAGCTTAAACAGCAATGACGCTGAAGCTTTCTTT.

The chain has TRBV18 and TRBJ2-5; tentative D call: TRBD1 (6 bases). V lost 5 bases to trimming and J lost 5 bases, with 18 bases between them. The CDR3 spans 15 residues. CDR1 is KGHSH, CDR2 LQKENI, per germline. The CDR3 is CASSGGHLGRETQYF. The CDR3 nucleotides are TGTGCCAGCTCAGGGGGACACCTCGGTCGGGAGACCCAGTACTTC.

The chain combines TRBV5-1 with TRBJ2-2; D is undetermined. The CDR3 spans 16 residues. Germline CDR1 SGHRS, CDR2 YFSETQ. V lost 7 bases to trimming and J lost 0 bases, with 16 bases between them. The CDR3 reads CASRSDTAANTGELFF. CDR3 nucleotide sequence: TGCGCCAGCCGTTCAGACACAGCCGCGAACACCGGGGAGCTGTTTTTT.